This TCR beta chain appears in the sequencing data of a study of chemoradiotherapy in HPV16-positive cancers. Per the germline V gene, CDR1 is SGHTA and CDR2 is FQGTGA. The CDR3 covers 14 residues. Trimming stripped 8 bases from V and 8 bases from J, with 18 bases between. Here immunoSEQ multiplex PCR was the method, and the copy in TCRdb shows in-frame clones only, minus some. The sample records about 12,000 clones, roughly nine tenths being singletons. This material consisted of blood, taken from a patient who underwent chemoradiotherapy. The source of this sequence is a human donor with HPV-associated anogenital cancer. The chain employs TRBV7-3 and TRBJ2-2; D gene uncertain. CDR3 amino acids: CASGNRKRTGELFF. CDR3 nucleotide sequence: TGTGCCAGCGGCAACCGGAAGAGGACGGGGGAGCTGTTTTTT. The whole variable domain, filled in from reference TRBV7-3 and TRBJ2-2, reads GAGVSQTPSNKVTEKGKYVELRCDPISGHTALYWYRQSLGQGPEFLIYFQGTGAADDSGLPNDRFFAVRPEGSVSTLKIQRTERGDSAVYLCASGNRKRTGELFFGEGSRLTVL.